Listed below are T cell receptor beta chains from one sample, sequenced in a study of T cell changes during pregnancy in multiple sclerosis. The data were produced by immunoSEQ multiplex PCR, yet TCRdb's version contains in-frame clones alone and is incomplete. Altogether roughly 70,000 clones are present, approximately 92% being singletons, with the ten largest covering around 2.3%. The sample here was peripheral blood, taken before pregnancy. These receptors all come from a female donor with multiple sclerosis, enrolled in a pregnancy study. CDR3s include the opening cysteine and the closing phenylalanine or tryptophan. A D gene is named only where the DNA matches it firmly.

>TRBV5-6|TRBD2|TRBJ2-7
CASSLGLASYEQYF
>TRBV6-6|TRBD1|TRBJ1-1
CASRSGTANTEAFF
>TRBV27|TRBD2|TRBJ2-7
CASSLYRLTGTSGVEQYF
>TRBV7-2|TRBD2|TRBJ2-5
CASSPLTSGRFETQYF
>TRBV10-2|TRBD2|TRBJ2-1
CASSEYTSGRGNEQFF
>TRBV9|TRBD2|TRBJ2-6
CASSAGLAGEYSGANVLTF
>TRBV9|TRBD2|TRBJ2-3
CASSAGLAGVGTQYF
>TRBV5-6|NA|TRBJ2-7
CASSLGPGEQYF
>TRBV15|NA|TRBJ2-2
CATSRAGDTGELFF
>TRBV19|NA|TRBJ1-2
CASSRGQIYGYTF
>TRBV6-4|TRBD2|TRBJ2-3
CASSDGSGSVADTQYF
>TRBV19|NA|TRBJ1-2
CASSIFGGYGYTF
>TRBV7-8|TRBD2|TRBJ2-2
CASRYAASGRDTGELFF
>TRBV19|TRBD1|TRBJ2-7
CASSPESGQGTYEQYF
>TRBV28|NA|TRBJ1-2
CASSRDQGGYTF
>TRBV7-2|NA|TRBJ2-5
CASSLPGIVTQYF
>TRBV29-1|TRBD1|TRBJ2-3
CSVRGTDTDTQYF
>TRBV6-1|NA|TRBJ1-1
CASSVPGAWDTEAFF
>TRBV5-1|NA|TRBJ2-7
CASSLSPYYEQYF
>TRBV5-4|TRBD1|TRBJ2-3
CASSKTTGARTDTQYF
>TRBV2|TRBD1|TRBJ1-3
CASTMTGAGNTIYF
>TRBV11-2|NA|TRBJ2-3
CASSSKDTQYF
>TRBV5-1|NA|TRBJ2-3
CASSTGQVADTQYF
>TRBV9|TRBD2|TRBJ2-5
CASSPLTSGRAKTQYF
>TRBV6-4|NA|TRBJ2-1
CASSDDLTGYNEQFF
>TRBV16|TRBD1|TRBJ2-5
CASSRKGAAGETQYF
>TRBV16|TRBD2|TRBJ2-6
CASSQSGTSVDFGANVLTF
>TRBV7-9|TRBD1|TRBJ2-1
CASSSTTAGTGGFNEQFF
>TRBV6-5|TRBD1|TRBJ1-5
CASSAGTGINQPQHF
>TRBV11-3|TRBD2|TRBJ2-1
CASSTGTSPSPYNEQFF
>TRBV30|NA|TRBJ2-1
CAWNFRSYNEQFF
>TRBV11-3|NA|TRBJ1-2
CASSLRGYGYTF
>TRBV7-2|NA|TRBJ2-1
CASSLGYPGDQFF
>TRBV9|NA|TRBJ2-7
CASSVSPGPYEQYF
>TRBV6-1|NA|TRBJ1-5
CASSGLGVNQPQHF
>TRBV13|NA|TRBJ2-5
CASSLRDIQETQYF
>TRBV4-2|NA|TRBJ1-3
CASRTASGNTIYF
>TRBV7-9|NA|TRBJ1-2
CASSTGTSGYTF
>TRBV6-5|TRBD2|TRBJ2-5
CASTGTSEIGETQYF
>TRBV11-2|TRBD1|TRBJ2-7
CASSWDRGEQYF
>TRBV4-3|TRBD2|TRBJ2-5
CASGSGTSGSMSETQYF
>TRBV18|NA|TRBJ1-1
CASSPGLKGMNTEAFF
>TRBV5-1|NA|TRBJ2-1
CASSLGGFDEQFF
>TRBV7-9|TRBD2|TRBJ2-7
CASSPGLVPYEQYF
>TRBV11-3|TRBD2|TRBJ2-1
CASSLVLAGGINEQFF
>TRBV27|TRBD1|TRBJ1-1
CASRPQGAMNTEAFF
>TRBV13|NA|TRBJ2-3
CASSPKQGTDTQYF
>TRBV28|TRBD1|TRBJ2-1
CASSSSTGGRNEQFF
>TRBV7-2|NA|TRBJ1-2
CASSLARSYGYTF
>TRBV19|NA|TRBJ1-1
CASSLLNREAFF
>TRBV19|TRBD1|TRBJ2-5
CASSIKPGQQETQYF
>TRBV9|NA|TRBJ1-1
CASSAGGTTLNTEAFF
>TRBV9|TRBD1|TRBJ2-1
CASSVASAGGAQNEQFF
>TRBV5-1|NA|TRBJ2-1
CASSPAGGTVNEQFF
>TRBV5-4|NA|TRBJ1-2
CASSLAGVYYGYTF
>TRBV6-6|TRBD1|TRBJ1-2
CASRKQGAYDGYTF
>TRBV28|NA|TRBJ2-7
CASSPTSGTPYEQYF
>TRBV28|TRBD1|TRBJ1-2
CASNGQGGYGYTF
>TRBV14|TRBD2|TRBJ2-4
CASSRRLAATPKNIQYF